This record covers a single T cell receptor (beta chain). Antigen specificity is unknown. The study ran its PCR with 60 Vbeta and 13 Jbeta primers. Produced via immunoSEQ multiplex PCR; TCRdb's table is partial and in-frame only. The table shows around 150,000 clones, with around 57% occurring only once. This sample is drawn from a study of cytomegalovirus exposure and HLA in healthy donors. Notes on the study in general: With later analysis, a missense DCLRE1C variant became linked to TCR beta V- and J-gene trimming.

The CDR3 loop spans 16 amino acids. The receptor was isolated from a male donor in good health and CMV-seronegative. The specimen was PBMCs. The chain employs TRBV21-1 and TRBJ2-7; whether TRBD2, the table's D call, matches the DNA was not checked. TRBV21-1 is annotated as a pseudogene. CDR3 residues: CASSKGPGGRSYEQYF. As DNA, the CDR3 is TGTGCCAGCAGCAAAGGCCCGGGGGGAAGGTCCTACGAGCAGTACTTC.